This TCR beta chain stems from a study of shared clonotypes between healthy human individuals. Germline V gene lookup returns CDR1 LNHDA and CDR2 SQIVND (reference sequence). J was trimmed by 9 bases and V by 7 bases; bases with no gene match: 11. This CDR3 spans 15 amino acids. TCRdb's copy holds only in-frame clones and misses some; the assay was immunoSEQ multiplex PCR. The sample includes approximately 2.4 million clones, around 95% seen only once; the top ten take around 0.13%. V usage is TRBV19 and J usage is TRBJ1-6; 8 nucleotides agree with TRBD1. The sample was naive CD4+ T cells sorted from blood. Regarding subset: CD45RA+ positively selected. This receptor was taken from a man between 18 and 29 years old in good health. The CDR3 here is CASTKGQAEFSPLHF. The CDR3 DNA is TGTGCCAGTACTAAGGGACAGGCGGAATTTTCACCCCTCCACTTT. Supplemented by reference TRBV19 and TRBJ1-6, the full variable domain reads DGGITQSPKYLFRKEGQNVTLSCEQNLNHDAMYWYRQDPGQGLRLIYYSQIVNDFQKGDIAEGYSVSREKKESFPLTVTSAQKNPTAFYLCASTKGQAEFSPLHFGNGTRLTVT.